The present T cell receptor (beta chain) was sequenced within a study of Graves' ophthalmopathy and Graves' hyperthyroidism. Study results and limitations: Blood contained most expanded thyroid clonotypes exceeding 0.001 frequency.

RNA transcripts served as template for amplifying TCR beta CDR3 sequences. Second-round multiplex PCR came after a first-round RT-PCR that employed HTBI primers. Using its own MiXCR run on the multiplex PCR reads, TCRdb lists one record per CDR3 protein. The table shows 200,000 to 250,000 distinct CDR3 sequences, with around a fifth occurring only once. The PBMCs were taken from around 10 ml of fresh peripheral blood. The germline CDR1 and CDR2 sequences are GTSNPN and SVGIG (reference sequence). The length of the CDR3 is 12 residues. With respect to this clonotype: Its cognate antigen is unknown. Sequence at one end of the junction differs from germline and may be a read error.

The receptor comes from a woman aged 50 to 60 with Graves' ophthalmopathy. The chain has TRBV30 and TRBJ2-7, with TRBD1 as a possible D gene (5 bases). Input material: peripheral blood. The CDR3 sequence: CAWSRQGYERYF. CDR3 bases: TGTGCCTGGAGCCGTCAGGGCTACGAGCGGTACTTC.